Listed here are 26 T cell receptor beta chains from one sample, sequenced in a study of siplizumab effects on memory and regulatory T cells. The assay was immunoSEQ multiplex PCR, and TCRdb's table has in-frame clones only and misses some. This table holds under 110,000 clones, about 90% found once. Sequencing was done on a sample of non-Treg CD4+ T cells sorted from blood. The receptor source for this set is a human donor in good health.

J is TRBJ2-6 and V is TRBV5-1; D is undetermined. The CDR3 runs 15 residues. Germline CDR1 and CDR2: SGHRS and YFSETQ. Trimming cost V 5 bases and J 4 bases, with 13 bases left between them. The CDR3 protein is CASRDQVSGANVLTF. The CDR3 nucleotides are TGCGCCAGCAGGGACCAGGTATCCGGGGCCAACGTCCTGACTTTC.

The chain has TRBV9 and TRBJ2-3; D ambiguous. The CDR3 extends over 12 amino acids. V dropped 4 bases and J dropped 3 bases, with 6 bases sitting between them. The germline gives CDR1 SGDLS, CDR2 YYNGEE. The CDR3 DNA is TGTGCCAGCAGCCCACCTACAGATACGCAGTATTTT. The encoded protein is CASSPPTDTQYF.

The chain carries TRBV4-2 and TRBJ2-1; 7 nucleotides match TRBD2. The trim removed 0 bases at V and 14 bases at J, leaving 10 bases unmatched. Per the germline V gene, CDR1 is LGHNA and CDR2 is YNFKEQ. This CDR3 has 14 residues. The CDR3 nucleotides read TGTGCCAGCAGCCAAGATAATTCGCGGGAGAGGAAGTTCTTC. Protein: CASSQDNSRERKFF.

The rearrangement uses TRBV12-1 and TRBJ2-1; no check of the table's D call, TRBD2, against the DNA was made. TRBV12-1 represents a pseudogene. The CDR3 loop spans 16 amino acids. The CDR3 DNA reads TGTGCCAGCAGCTTTATCAGCGGGAGGGCCTGGGATGAGCAGTTCTTC. Translating gives CASSFISGRAWDEQFF.

The rearrangement uses TRBV19 and TRBJ1-2, with D hard to call. The CDR3 is 16 residues long. Germline CDR1 reads LNHDA; CDR2 reads SQIVND (reference sequence). Between the trimmed V and J ends, which lost 7 bases and 0 bases, there was a span of 18 bases. CDR3 nucleotide sequence: TGTGCCAGTACCACACACCGTGCTCTGACTAACTATGGCTACACCTTC. It specifies CASTTHRALTNYGYTF. Using reference TRBV19 and TRBJ1-2 for the parts outside the CDR3, the full variable domain is DGGITQSPKYLFRKEGQNVTLSCEQNLNHDAMYWYRQDPGQGLRLIYYSQIVNDFQKGDIAEGYSVSREKKESFPLTVTSAQKNPTAFYLCASTTHRALTNYGYTFGSGTRLTVV.

This clone was counted a single time. At the DNA level, this CDR3 is encoded by other sequences in the same sample as well. The rearrangement uses TRBV7-3 and TRBJ2-2; D gene unclear. The CDR3 is 13 amino acids. The V end was cut by 3 bases, the J end by 2 bases, with 4 bases between. In germline, CDR1 is SGHTA, CDR2 FQGTGA. The CDR3 reads CASSFGNTGELFF. CDR3 in DNA: TGTGCCAGCAGCTTCGGCAACACCGGGGAGCTGTTTTTT.

The rearrangement links TRBV5-4 to TRBJ2-6, with D perhaps TRBD1 or TRBD2 (5 bases each). Germline assignment: CDR1 SGHNT and CDR2 YYREEE (reference sequence). This CDR3 comprises 17 residues. The ends were cut back, 0 bases at V and 2 bases at J, with 12 bases in the middle. The CDR3 sequence: CASSLGGSQAGANVLTF. DNA of the CDR3: TGTGCCAGCAGCTTGGGGGGGAGTCAAGCTGGGGCCAACGTCCTGACTTTC.

V usage is TRBV11-2 and J usage is TRBJ2-3; the D gene could be TRBD1 or TRBD2 (5 bases each). From germline, CDR1 is SGHAT and CDR2 FQNNGV. V was shortened by 8 bases and J by 6 bases, with 12 bases between the two germline ends. The length of the CDR3 is 12 residues. The DNA for the CDR3 is TGTGCCAGCCAACTCGGGACCGATACGCAGTATTTT. This encodes CASQLGTDTQYF.

CDR3 bases: TGTGCCAGCTCACCTTGGCAACTCTCCTACAATGAGCAGTTCTTC. Translated, it gives CASSPWQLSYNEQFF. The V and J genes are TRBV18 and TRBJ2-1; D ambiguous. Germline CDR1 reads KGHSH; CDR2 reads LQKENI. Trimming removed 3 bases at V and 0 bases at J, with 9 bases between. The CDR3 consists of 15 residues. The full variable domain, rest sourced from reference TRBV18 and TRBJ2-1, is NAGVMQNPRHLVRRRGQEARLRCSPMKGHSHVYWYRQLPEEGLKFMVYLQKENIIDESGMPKERFSAEFPKEGPSILRIQQVVRGDSAAYFCASSPWQLSYNEQFFGPGTRLTVL.

This chain joins TRBV7-6 and TRBJ2-5, with 10 bases that match TRBD1. After removal of 5 bases from V and 1 base from J, the junction contained 7 bases not matched to a gene. The CDR3 sequence is 16 residues long. Germline CDR1 reads SGHVS; CDR2 reads FNYEAQ. CDR3 amino acids: CASSRGTGVVQETQYF. CDR3 sequence (DNA): TGTGCCAGCAGCCGGGGGACAGGGGTCGTCCAAGAGACCCAGTACTTC.

The chain carries TRBV19 and TRBJ1-4, with a possible D match to TRBD1 (6 bases). The CDR3 is 15 amino acids. Germline V gene data show CDR1 as LNHDA and CDR2 as SQIVND (reference sequence). The V end lost 3 bases, the J end lost 5 bases, and 13 bases lay between the germline ends. CDR3 nucleotides: TGTGCCAGTAGTATGTCCGGGGGCCAAAATGAAAAACTGTTTTTT. As protein: CASSMSGGQNEKLFF.

The chain uses TRBV5-1 and TRBJ2-4, with D perhaps assigned TRBD1 or TRBD2 (6 bases each). This CDR3 spans 15 amino acids. Looked up from germline, CDR1 is SGHRS and CDR2 is YFSETQ. Trimming removed 4 bases at V and 7 bases at J, with 18 bases between. The CDR3 protein is CASSVGRQGRNIQYF. The CDR3 bases are TGCGCCAGCAGCGTAGGCAGGCAGGGGAGGAACATTCAGTACTTC.

The genes are TRBV18 and TRBJ2-7; 12 bases match TRBD2. This CDR3 region has 15 residues. Germline trimming cut 6 bases from V and 5 bases from J; bases unmatched to any gene: 8. The germline V gene has CDR1 KGHSH and CDR2 LQKENI. This CDR3 is CASSQLAGGGDEQYF. Here the CDR3 DNA reads TGTGCCAGCTCCCAACTAGCGGGAGGCGGGGACGAGCAGTACTTC.

This chain joins TRBV27 and TRBJ2-7; D might be TRBD1 or TRBD2, each matching 5 bases. The V end was cut by 5 bases, the J end by 0 bases, with 14 bases between. CDR3 size: 15 residues. Germline V CDR1 and CDR2: MNHEY, SMNVEV (reference sequence). Written as DNA, the CDR3 is TGTGCCAGCAGTCTGGGACGCCCGAGCTCCTACGAGCAGTACTTC. Translated, it gives CASSLGRPSSYEQYF.

This chain joins TRBV19 and TRBJ2-3; TRBD2 matches 11 bases. Germline V gene sequence: CDR1 LNHDA, CDR2 SQIVND (reference sequence). V trimming: 10 bases; J trimming: 0 bases; junction bases outside the gene matches: 9. The CDR3 runs 16 residues. The CDR3 spells CATRGLADASTDTQYF. The CDR3 DNA is TGTGCCACTAGGGGACTAGCGGATGCTAGCACAGATACGCAGTATTTT.

This chain links TRBV6-6 with TRBJ1-1; no definite D call. The germline gives CDR1 MNHNY, CDR2 SVGAGI (reference sequence). CDR3 size: 14 residues. With 6 bases removed from V and 1 base from J, the gap between germline ends came to 12 bases. The DNA for the CDR3 is TGTGCCAGCAGCCGAGGAAGTGAGAACACTGAAGCTTTCTTT. Amino acids: CASSRGSENTEAFF.

This clone was seen only once. This chain connects TRBV6-5 to TRBJ2-1; 13 bases match TRBD2. J lost 9 bases, V lost 10 bases, and 9 bases had no gene match. This CDR3 is 14 amino acids long. Per germline, CDR1 MNHEY and CDR2 SVGAGI. CDR3 nucleotides: TGTGCCATCAGGACTAGCGGGAGCAGGGGTGAGCAGTTCTTC. It is translated as CAIRTSGSRGEQFF.

The chain joins TRBV5-1 to TRBJ2-3, with D perhaps matching TRBD1 or TRBD2 (5 bases each). This CDR3 contains 15 residues. The V gene's germline CDR1 is SGHRS and CDR2 YFSETQ. The V end lost 0 bases, the J end lost 1 base, and 9 bases lay between the germline ends. The CDR3 DNA reads TGCGCCAGCAGCTTGGCCGGGGCCCGCACAGATACGCAGTATTTT. Amino acid sequence: CASSLAGARTDTQYF.

The V call is TRBV5-1, the J call TRBJ2-1; 10 positions match TRBD2. This CDR3 is built from 17 residues. Germline CDR1 is SGHRS and CDR2 is YFSETQ. Trimming cost V 0 bases and J 2 bases; bases outside gene matches: 5. CDR3 residues: CASSLVSSGSPYNEQFF. The DNA of the CDR3 is TGCGCCAGCAGCTTGGTATCTAGCGGGAGTCCCTACAATGAGCAGTTCTTC.

This clone was detected only once. CDR3 DNA sequence: TGTGCCATCAGTGAGTCGGGACAGTTAGAGACCCAGTACTTC. Protein: CAISESGQLETQYF. The chain has TRBV10-3 and TRBJ2-5; TRBD1 aligns across 7 bases. This CDR3 comprises 14 residues. V was pared by 0 bases and J by 4 bases, with 2 bases of the junction left unmatched. CDR1 ENHRY and CDR2 SYGVKD come from the germline V gene.

The chain links TRBV10-3 to TRBJ1-3; D remains ambiguous. The CDR3 runs 15 residues. Germline-derived CDR1 and CDR2 are ENHRY and SYGVKD. V lost 3 bases to trimming and J lost 3 bases, with 12 bases between them. The DNA for the CDR3 is TGTGCCATCAGTGATCTGTTCCAAAGTGGAAACACCATATATTTT. Residues: CAISDLFQSGNTIYF.

This clone occurred once. The chain couples TRBV6-1 to TRBJ2-7; no definite D call. The CDR3 extends over 16 amino acids. The ends were cut back, 3 bases at V and 1 base at J, with 16 bases in the middle. Looked up from germline, CDR1 is MNHNS and CDR2 is SASEGT. CDR3 coding DNA: TGTGCCAGCAGTGACGTTTTGCGACTCAATTCCTACGAGCAGTACTTC. It encodes CASSDVLRLNSYEQYF.

The rearrangement uses TRBV9 and TRBJ1-2; a weak D match, TRBD1 (5 bases). This CDR3 is built from 15 residues. CDR1 and CDR2 (germline): SGDLS, YYNGEE. V dropped 0 bases and J dropped 1 base, with 10 bases sitting between them. DNA for the CDR3: TGTGCCAGCAGCGTAGCTCCGGGGGGTAACTATGGCTACACCTTC. This gives the protein CASSVAPGGNYGYTF. Full variable domain (missing parts from reference TRBV9 and TRBJ1-2): DSGVTQTPKHLITATGQRVTLRCSPRSGDLSVYWYQQSLDQGLQFLIQYYNGEERAKGNILERFSAQQFPDLHSELNLSSLELGDSALYFCASSVAPGGNYGYTFGSGTRLTVV.

CDR3 nucleotide sequence: TGTGCCAGCAGTTACTCGGGGGGTGGTTGGTCAGAGACCCAGTACTTC. Amino acid sequence: CASSYSGGGWSETQYF. The gene calls are TRBV6-5 and TRBJ2-5; D is possibly TRBD2 (6 bases). The V end lost 0 bases, the J end lost 4 bases, and 15 bases lay between the germline ends. Germline CDR1 reads MNHEY; CDR2 reads SVGAGI. There are 16 residues in the CDR3.

The V call is TRBV7-3, the J call TRBJ2-1; no clear D gene. The CDR3 totals 15 residues. V lost 1 base to trimming and J lost 1 base, with 8 bases between them. The germline V gene has CDR1 SGHTA and CDR2 FQGTGA. CDR3 residues: CASSLIDTSYNEQFF. The CDR3 DNA reads as TGTGCCAGCAGCTTAATCGACACTTCCTACAATGAGCAGTTCTTC.

The chain links TRBV11-3 to TRBJ1-2; unclear D gene. Germline CDR1 reads SGHNT; CDR2 reads YENEEA. The CDR3 totals 12 residues. The V end was cut by 3 bases, the J end by 7 bases, with 9 bases between. In DNA form, the CDR3 reads TGTGCCAGCAGCTTCACCTCCTTTGGCTACACCTTC. Its protein product is CASSFTSFGYTF.